This TCR beta chain was recorded in a study of breast tumors, draining lymph nodes, adjacent tissues. Overall study results and limits: Compared with lymph nodes, tumors were less diverse; compared with nontumor tissue, more. That most tumor T cells come from lymph nodes remained unproven.

CDR1 and CDR2 from the germline V gene are SGHRS and YFSETQ. This CDR3 is 17 amino acids long. V was shortened by 0 bases and J by 0 bases, with 15 bases between the two germline ends. TCRdb passed the multiplex PCR reads through MiXCR, listing each CDR3 protein once. The sample records about 22,000 distinct CDR3 sequences, more than 50% being singletons. Of note for this clonotype: Its target is not known.

This chain connects TRBV5-1 to TRBJ1-2; TRBD1 is a possible D gene (6 bases). The material sequenced was breast tumor tissue. The TCR comes from a female donor with breast cancer. Some clones in this sample may be carry-over from other donors' samples. The CDR3 DNA reads TGCGCCAGCAGCTTGGGTATTACAGGGAAAACTAACTATGGCTACACCTTC. Protein: CASSLGITGKTNYGYTF.